These 31 T cell receptor beta chains were sequenced from one sample in a study of control samples from healthy donors and cancer patients. The table came from immunoSEQ multiplex PCR; TCRdb's copy has only in-frame clones and leaves some out. The table includes about 95,000 clones, just under 85% detected once. The sequenced material came from blood. Receptors originate from a man under 40 in good health.

This sequence joins TRBV4-1 and TRBJ2-2; D is ambiguous. Germline CDR1 MGHRA, CDR2 YSYEKL. The CDR3 sequence is 14 residues long. V lost 1 base and J lost 4, with 7 bases in between. DNA for the CDR3: TGCGCCAGCAGCCAAGTGGTTTTCACCGGGGAGCTGTTTTTT. Translated, it gives CASSQVVFTGELFF.

This clone was recorded only once. The chain recombines TRBV6-5 with TRBJ1-2; tentatively, D is TRBD1 (5 bases). V gave up 8 bases and J gave up 6 bases, with 16 bases separating them. CDR3 length equals 13 residues. Per the germline V gene, CDR1 is MNHEY and CDR2 is SVGAGI. CDR3 residues: CASGGLLIHGYTF. The CDR3 DNA follows: TGTGCCAGCGGGGGACTTCTTATCCATGGCTACACCTTC.

The chain carries TRBV6-1 and TRBJ1-6; no definite D call. Germline-derived CDR1 and CDR2 are MNHNS and SASEGT. CDR3 length equals 16 residues. Between the trimmed V and J ends, which lost 2 bases and 9 bases, there was a span of 17 bases. CDR3 protein: CASSEPPGGPPSPLHF. The DNA of the CDR3 is TGTGCCAGCAGTGAACCCCCGGGAGGCCCTCCTTCACCCCTCCACTTT.

The chain recombines TRBV9 with TRBJ2-1; 7 nucleotides match TRBD1. The V gene end was trimmed by 0 bases and the J gene end by 3 bases; junction bases not matched to a gene: 3. The CDR3 has 15 residues. Germline assignment: CDR1 SGDLS and CDR2 YYNGEE. The CDR3 sequence: CASSVAGTVYNEQFF. The CDR3 bases are TGTGCCAGCAGCGTAGCCGGGACAGTCTACAATGAGCAGTTCTTC.

In this sample, this clone turned up once. This chain links TRBV9 with TRBJ1-2; unclear D gene. CDR3 size: 16 residues. The germline V gene has CDR1 SGDLS and CDR2 YYNGEE. V was shortened by 2 bases and J by 7 bases, with 21 bases between the two germline ends. The CDR3 loop is CASSVSRTASTSGYTF. The CDR3 region has the DNA TGTGCCAGCAGCGTCTCCAGGACGGCTTCCACCAGTGGCTACACCTTC.

The rearrangement links TRBV5-4 to TRBJ2-5; tentative D call: TRBD2 (5 bases). Germline V gene lookup returns CDR1 SGHNT and CDR2 YYREEE (reference sequence). V lost 0 bases to trimming and J lost 6 bases, with 6 bases between them. The CDR3 is 12 amino acids. The chain's CDR3 is CASSLAGKTQYF. The CDR3 DNA reads as TGTGCCAGCAGCTTGGCCGGGAAGACCCAGTACTTC. Full variable domain (rest looked up from reference TRBV5-4 and TRBJ2-5): ETGVTQSPTHLIKTRGQQVTLRCSSQSGHNTVSWYQQALGQGPQFIFQYYREEENGRGNFPPRFSGLQFPNYSSELNVNALELDDSALYLCASSLAGKTQYFGPGTRLLVL.

The genes are TRBV5-1 and TRBJ1-1, with no clear D. V was clipped by 0 bases and J by 3 bases, with 12 bases between them. Germline CDR1 and CDR2: SGHRS and YFSETQ. The CDR3 runs 15 residues. CDR3 amino acids: CASSLGSGFDTEAFF. DNA of the CDR3: TGCGCCAGCAGCTTGGGTTCCGGGTTCGACACTGAAGCTTTCTTT.

J is TRBJ1-2 and V is TRBV14; no reliable D call. This CDR3 is built from 13 residues. Per the germline V gene, CDR1 is SGHDN and CDR2 is FVKESK. Trimming stripped 2 bases from V and 8 bases from J, with 12 bases between. This CDR3 reads CASSQIGVGGYTF. Here the CDR3 DNA reads TGTGCCAGCAGCCAAATTGGGGTAGGGGGCTACACCTTC. Filled out from reference TRBV14 and TRBJ1-2, the complete variable domain reads EAGVTQFPSHSVIEKGQTVTLRCDPISGHDNLYWYRRVMGKEIKFLLHFVKESKQDESGMPNNRFLAERTGGTYSTLKVQPAELEDSGVYFCASSQIGVGGYTFGSGTRLTVV.

The genes are TRBV27 and TRBJ2-7, with TRBD1 matching over 7 bases. Per germline, CDR1 MNHEY and CDR2 SMNVEV (reference sequence). V was pared by 5 bases and J by 6 bases, with 4 bases of the junction left unmatched. The CDR3 is 12 residues long. CDR3 bases: TGTGCCAGCAGTCCGCGGACAGGCGAGCAGTACTTC. Translating gives CASSPRTGEQYF.

The J gene is TRBJ1-2, the V gene TRBV19, with 8 bases lining up with TRBD1. J lost 6 bases, V lost 6 bases, and 6 bases had no gene match. This CDR3 has 13 residues. The germline CDR1 and CDR2 sequences are LNHDA and SQIVND (reference sequence). The CDR3 is CASSRDRSDGYTF. Here the CDR3 DNA reads TGTGCCAGTAGCCGGGACAGGAGCGATGGCTACACCTTC.

This chain links TRBV7-2 with TRBJ1-1, with D maybe TRBD1 (6 bases). CDR1 is SGHTA and CDR2 is FQGNSA in the germline V gene. V was cut by 1 base and J by 3 bases, with 12 bases left in between. CDR3 size: 15 residues. The CDR3 DNA reads as TGTGCCAGCAGCTTAGTTACAGGGTTGGACACTGAAGCTTTCTTT. This codes for CASSLVTGLDTEAFF.

This chain connects TRBV30 to TRBJ1-1; D is perhaps TRBD1 (6 bases). This CDR3 has 20 amino acids. CDR1 GTSNPN and CDR2 SVGIG come from the germline V gene (reference sequence). Trimming took off 4 bases at V and 5 bases at J, with 35 bases between the two ends. CDR3 in DNA: TGTGCCTGGACGACTTACTTTCTCCGGGGGCGCAAGCCTTTGGGTACTGAAGCTTTCTTT. Translating gives CAWTTYFLRGRKPLGTEAFF.

V usage is TRBV5-7 and J usage is TRBJ2-3; D unresolved. TRBV5-7 counts as an open reading frame of uncertain function. This CDR3 has 15 residues. V was trimmed by 0 bases and J by 2 bases, leaving 10 bases between them. In nucleotides, the CDR3 is TGTGCCAGCAGCTTGGTAGGTGGGCTCACAGATACGCAGTATTTT. Protein product: CASSLVGGLTDTQYF.

This chain links TRBV19 with TRBJ2-5; tentatively, D is TRBD2 (6 bases). The germline CDR1 and CDR2 sequences are LNHDA and SQIVND (reference sequence). The CDR3 runs 13 residues. V shed 3 bases and J shed 4 bases, with 9 bases lying between them. The DNA for the CDR3 is TGTGCCAGTAGTATCGTCGGGGGAGAGACCCAGTACTTC. Protein product: CASSIVGGETQYF.

This clone appeared once. The chain uses TRBV15 and TRBJ1-6, with D hard to call. The CDR3 runs 14 residues. With 1 base removed from V and 11 bases from J, the gap between germline ends came to 12 bases. Per germline, CDR1 LNHNV and CDR2 YYDKDF (reference sequence). In DNA, the CDR3 is TGTGCCACCAGCAGAGGACGGCTTGAGACACCCCTCCACTTT. Translation gives CATSRGRLETPLHF.

The chain joins TRBV6-5 to TRBJ1-1; D remains unclear. There are 14 residues in the CDR3. Germline CDR1 reads MNHEY; CDR2 reads SVGAGI. V was shortened by 0 bases and J by 7 bases, with 12 bases between the two germline ends. CDR3 coding DNA: TGTGCCAGCAGTTACTCGTCCCCCCATTATGAAGCTTTCTTT. It yields the protein CASSYSSPHYEAFF.

The chain employs TRBV2 and TRBJ1-5; D remains ambiguous. V was trimmed by 8 bases and J by 9 bases, leaving 11 bases between them. Germline V CDR1 and CDR2: SNHLY, FYNNEI. The CDR3 sequence is 11 residues long. The CDR3 loop reads CASGLDAPQHF. The CDR3 nucleotides read TGTGCCAGCGGTTTGGATGCGCCCCAGCATTTT.

This chain connects TRBV18 to TRBJ1-1; D uncertain. The germline CDR1 and CDR2 sequences are KGHSH and LQKENI. The CDR3 runs 16 residues. V was cut by 5 bases and J by 0 bases, with 16 bases left in between. This CDR3 is CASSVGVVGLNTEAFF. The DNA of the CDR3 is TGTGCCAGCTCAGTTGGGGTCGTCGGCTTGAACACTGAAGCTTTCTTT.

This chain connects TRBV7-6 to TRBJ2-1; 10 bases match TRBD2. The CDR3 contains 17 residues. Germline CDR1 is SGHVS and CDR2 is FNYEAQ. V dropped 1 base and J dropped 6; count of bases not matched to a gene: 9. CDR3 region: CASSLVPSGGVGNEQFF. CDR3 DNA sequence: TGTGCCAGCAGCTTAGTCCCGAGCGGGGGGGTCGGCAATGAGCAGTTCTTC.

The chain has TRBV2 and TRBJ1-1; the D is unclear. The V end was cut by 2 bases, the J end by 1 base, with 5 bases between. The CDR3 has 13 amino acids. Germline-derived CDR1 and CDR2 are SNHLY and FYNNEI. The CDR3 nucleotides read TGTGCCAGCAGTGAACAGCAGAACACTGAAGCTTTCTTT. As protein: CASSEQQNTEAFF.

The rearrangement joins TRBV6-4 to TRBJ1-2; 10 positions agree with TRBD1. J gave up 6 bases and V 3 bases, and 4 bases lay outside the gene matches. This CDR3 has 14 amino acids. Per the germline V gene, CDR1 is MRHNA and CDR2 is SNTAGT. This CDR3 reads CASSETGTGDGYTF. The CDR3 coding sequence is TGTGCCAGCAGTGAGACCGGGACAGGGGATGGCTACACCTTC.

The chain combines TRBV6-1 with TRBJ1-4, with D perhaps matching TRBD1 (5 bases). Germline loops: CDR1 MNHNS, CDR2 SASEGT. The CDR3 is made up of 16 amino acids. The ends were cut back, 0 bases at V and 5 bases at J, with 13 bases in the middle. Written as DNA, the CDR3 is TGTGCCAGCAGTGAAGCCTCGGGGGACGGGAATGAAAAACTGTTTTTT. Translation gives CASSEASGDGNEKLFF.

The chain has TRBV3-1 (or the pseudogene TRBV3-2) and TRBJ1-4; the match to TRBD1 covers 7 bases. From germline, CDR1 is LGHDT and CDR2 YNNKEL (reference sequence). V was pared by 1 base and J by 6 bases, with 8 bases of the junction left unmatched. The CDR3 totals 16 residues. CDR3: CASSQVLGGLDEKLFF. DNA of the CDR3: TGTGCCAGCAGCCAAGTTCTAGGGGGCCTCGATGAAAAACTGTTTTTT.

V is TRBV5-5 and J is TRBJ2-7, with TRBD1 as a possible D gene (5 bases). This CDR3 region has 14 residues. V lost 1 base to trimming and J lost 1 base, with 9 bases between them. Germline CDR1 is SGHKS and CDR2 is YYEKEE (reference sequence). In DNA form, the CDR3 reads TGTGCCAGCAGCTTGCGGGCAGGGTCCTACGAGCAGTACTTC. It codes for CASSLRAGSYEQYF.

This chain links TRBV7-6 with TRBJ1-3, with 7 bases that match TRBD1. Trimming took 0 bases from V and 4 from J; bases not matched to a gene: 6. The CDR3 covers 16 residues. CDR1 SGHVS and CDR2 FNYEAQ come from the germline V gene. CDR3 coding DNA: TGTGCCAGCAGCTTAGCGGGATGGACAGGCGGAAACACCATATATTTT. Translation gives CASSLAGWTGGNTIYF.

V usage is TRBV14 and J usage is TRBJ1-1, with D unresolved. The CDR3 loop spans 15 amino acids. The ends were cut back, 2 bases at V and 0 bases at J, with 10 bases in the middle. Germline V gene sequence: CDR1 SGHDN, CDR2 FVKESK. The CDR3 bases are TGTGCCAGCAGCCAACCCCGGCATATGAACACTGAAGCTTTCTTT. It translates to CASSQPRHMNTEAFF.

This chain links TRBV19 with TRBJ1-2, with unresolved D. Germline lookup yields CDR1 LNHDA and CDR2 SQIVND (reference sequence). Trimming removed 4 bases from V and 4 bases from J, with 10 bases in between. The CDR3 runs 13 residues. The CDR3 DNA is TGTGCCAGTAGTACCCGGACCTTCTATGGCTACACCTTC. Amino acid sequence: CASSTRTFYGYTF.

A single count supports this clone. This CDR3 is CASSPFAWRGPNTEAFF. DNA for the CDR3: TGCGCCAGCAGCCCATTTGCTTGGCGAGGACCGAACACTGAAGCTTTCTTT. The rearrangement links TRBV4-1 to TRBJ1-1; no clear D. The CDR3 has 17 amino acids. Germline-derived CDR1 and CDR2 are MGHRA and YSYEKL. Trimming removed 4 bases from V and 1 base from J, with 19 bases in between.

The CDR3, as DNA: TGTGCCAGCAGCACCCGTGGTCAGACTGAAGCTTTCTTT. It translates to CASSTRGQTEAFF. The genes are TRBV9 and TRBJ1-1; no clear D gene. The CDR3 runs 13 residues. Trimming took off 4 bases at V and 5 bases at J, with 12 bases between the two ends. The germline gives CDR1 SGDLS, CDR2 YYNGEE.

This chain joins TRBV2 and TRBJ2-1; TRBD2 aligns across 12 bases. V was pared by 6 bases and J by 4 bases, with 4 bases of the junction left unmatched. The length of the CDR3 is 15 residues. The V gene's germline CDR1 is SNHLY and CDR2 FYNNEI. The CDR3 is CASRGLAGDYNEQFF. In nucleotides, the CDR3 is TGTGCCAGCAGGGGACTAGCGGGTGATTACAATGAGCAGTTCTTC.

The chain combines TRBV5-6 with TRBJ2-7, with 11 nucleotides matching TRBD2. The CDR3 contains 15 residues. The germline CDR1 and CDR2 sequences are SGHDT and YYEEEE. With 4 bases clipped from V and 3 bases from J, the junction kept 6 bases outside the gene matches. DNA for the CDR3: TGTGCCAGCAGCCCAGCTAGCGGGGGGAGCTACGAGCAGTACTTC. Residues: CASSPASGGSYEQYF.